The 20 T cell receptor beta chains given below trace back to one sample, sequenced in a study of T cell responses to AZD1222 COVID-19 vaccine. Sequenced by immunoSEQ multiplex PCR; TCRdb stores in-frame clones only, minus some. The table lists some 120,000 clones, 75% to 95% of them singletons. The sequences come from peripheral blood, collected on day 0 of AZD1222 vaccination. All receptors come from an adult in good health.

V is TRBV27 and J is TRBJ1-1; TRBD1 is a possible D gene (6 bases). CDR1 is MNHEY and CDR2 is SMNVEV in the germline V gene (reference sequence). Trimming stripped 1 base from V and 1 base from J, with 10 bases between. This CDR3 has 15 residues. For the CDR3, the DNA is TGTGCCAGCAGTTTATGGGGGGCTGGGAACACTGAAGCTTTCTTT. Its protein is CASSLWGAGNTEAFF.

The chain employs TRBV24-1 and TRBJ1-5; TRBD1 aligns across 10 bases. The CDR3 spans 16 residues. J was trimmed by 7 bases and V by 4 bases; bases with no gene match: 9. The V gene's germline CDR1 is KGHDR and CDR2 SFDVKD. CDR3 residues: CATSDPGTGVGQPQHF. The CDR3, as DNA: TGTGCCACCAGTGACCCCGGGACAGGGGTAGGGCAGCCCCAGCATTTT.

This clone was recorded a few times. This sequence joins TRBV28 and TRBJ2-7; D not certain. Trimming removed 8 bases at V and 3 bases at J, with 11 bases between. This CDR3 is 12 amino acids long. CDR1 MDHEN and CDR2 SYDVKM come from the germline V gene. The CDR3 DNA follows: TGTGCCAGCCTGGTTGCTGACTACGAGCAGTACTTC. Amino acids: CASLVADYEQYF.

This chain uses TRBV7-2 with TRBJ1-2; maybe TRBD1 (5 bases). Germline CDR1 reads SGHTA; CDR2 reads FQGNSA. The CDR3 sequence is 15 residues long. Trimming stripped 1 base from V and 5 bases from J, with 14 bases between. CDR3 sequence reads: CASSLGPDSSYGYTF. The CDR3 DNA reads TGTGCCAGCAGCTTAGGGCCCGACAGCTCGTATGGCTACACCTTC.

The J gene is TRBJ2-6, the V gene TRBV7-9; D gene uncertain. There are 18 residues in the CDR3. Germline lookup yields CDR1 SEHNR and CDR2 FQNEAQ (reference sequence). Trimming pared 0 bases from V and 1 base from J, leaving 13 bases between. The CDR3 sequence is CASSLALGGASGANVLTF. CDR3 DNA: TGTGCCAGCAGCTTAGCGCTTGGTGGAGCGTCTGGGGCCAACGTCCTGACTTTC.

J is TRBJ1-5 and V is TRBV9; D perhaps matches TRBD1 (5 bases). V shed 0 bases and J shed 5 bases, with 12 bases lying between them. CDR1 is SGDLS and CDR2 is YYNGEE in the germline V gene. CDR3 length: 15 residues. CDR3 nucleotide sequence: TGTGCCAGCAGCGTAGCAGGGCAGGGCGATCAGCCCCAGCATTTT. Protein sequence: CASSVAGQGDQPQHF. Supplemented by reference TRBV9 and TRBJ1-5, the full variable domain reads DSGVTQTPKHLITATGQRVTLRCSPRSGDLSVYWYQQSLDQGLQFLIQYYNGEERAKGNILERFSAQQFPDLHSELNLSSLELGDSALYFCASSVAGQGDQPQHFGDGTRLSIL.

CDR3 sequence reads: CATSRTSGSTDTQYF. CDR3 DNA sequence: TGTGCCACCAGCAGGACTAGCGGGAGCACAGATACGCAGTATTTT. J is TRBJ2-3 and V is TRBV15; 10 nucleotides match TRBD2. Per germline, CDR1 LNHNV and CDR2 YYDKDF (reference sequence). The CDR3 runs to 15 residues. Trimming at V came to 3 bases and at J to 0 bases, leaving 0 bases not matched to a gene.

CDR3 DNA sequence: TGCACGAGCGGGAACTCCTACAATGAGCAGTTCTTC. It yields the protein CTSGNSYNEQFF. The rearrangement links TRBV29-1 to TRBJ2-1, with TRBD2 matching over 7 bases. The CDR3 has 12 amino acids. The germline gives CDR1 SQVTM, CDR2 ANQGSEA.

The rearrangement links TRBV9 to TRBJ2-7, with D perhaps TRBD1 or TRBD2 (5 bases each). CDR1 is SGDLS, CDR2 YYNGEE, per germline. Trimming stripped 0 bases from V and 1 base from J, with 8 bases between. This CDR3 has 14 residues. This CDR3 is CASSVAGPSYEQYF. CDR3 nucleotides: TGTGCCAGCAGCGTAGCGGGACCTTCCTACGAGCAGTACTTC.

The chain couples TRBV5-5 to TRBJ2-2; 9 nucleotides align to TRBD1. The CDR3 is 14 residues long. The germline V gene encodes CDR1 SGHKS and CDR2 YYEKEE (reference sequence). V gave up 5 bases and J gave up 4 bases; unmatched junction bases: 3. In DNA, the CDR3 is TGTGCCAGCAGGGGGGGACAGGGCACCGGGGAGCTGTTTTTT. It encodes CASRGGQGTGELFF.

V is TRBV7-9 and J is TRBJ2-5; possible D gene TRBD2, 6 bases. CDR1 and CDR2 from the germline V gene are SEHNR and FQNEAQ (reference sequence). V was cut by 4 bases and J by 0 bases, with 9 bases left in between. The length of the CDR3 is 14 residues. The CDR3 loop reads CASSSGEYQETQYF. The CDR3 region has the DNA TGTGCCAGCAGCTCGGGAGAGTACCAAGAGACCCAGTACTTC. The full variable domain, rest sourced from reference TRBV7-9 and TRBJ2-5, is DTGVSQNPRHKITKRGQNVTFRCDPISEHNRLYWYRQTLGQGPEFLTYFQNEAQLEKSRLLSDRFSAERPKGSFSTLEIQRTEQGDSAMYLCASSSGEYQETQYFGPGTRLLVL.

V is TRBV12-2 and J is TRBJ1-5. TRBV12-2 is given as a pseudogene. The CDR3 is 16 amino acids. The CDR3 loop is CASRLVGGTTNQPQHF. The CDR3 DNA sequence: TGTGCAAGTCGCTTAGTGGGAGGGACTACAAATCAGCCCCAGCATTTT.

V is TRBV18 and J is TRBJ2-7, with a possible D match to TRBD1 (6 bases). The germline gives CDR1 KGHSH, CDR2 LQKENI. Trimming shortened V by 3 bases and J by 5 bases, and 8 bases separated the two germline ends. CDR3 length: 12 residues. The CDR3 nucleotides read TGTGCCAGCTCACCGCAGGGGAACGAGCAGTACTTC. Its protein is CASSPQGNEQYF. The variable domain in full, with the rest retrieved from reference TRBV18 and TRBJ2-7, is NAGVMQNPRHLVRRRGQEARLRCSPMKGHSHVYWYRQLPEEGLKFMVYLQKENIIDESGMPKERFSAEFPKEGPSILRIQQVVRGDSAAYFCASSPQGNEQYFGPGTRLTVT.

This clone was counted between two and nine times. The J gene is TRBJ1-5, the V gene TRBV19, with TRBD1 as a possible D gene (6 bases). Germline values: CDR1 LNHDA, CDR2 SQIVND (reference sequence). V lost 4 bases to trimming and J lost 3 bases, with 13 bases between them. This CDR3 is built from 15 residues. As DNA, the CDR3 is TGTGCCAGTAGTACCTACGACAGGCCCAATCAGCCCCAGCATTTT. Protein product: CASSTYDRPNQPQHF.

CDR3: CASSQARAYEQYF. The CDR3, as DNA: TGTGCCAGCAGCCAAGCACGAGCCTACGAGCAGTACTTC. The chain is built from TRBV14 and TRBJ2-7; D call uncertain. Germline assignment: CDR1 SGHDN and CDR2 FVKESK. This CDR3 has 13 residues. V was clipped by 1 base and J by 2 bases, with 6 bases between them.

The V and J genes are TRBV19 and TRBJ1-3; 8 positions agree with TRBD1. From germline, CDR1 is LNHDA and CDR2 SQIVND (reference sequence). CDR3 length: 16 residues. Losses at the gene ends were 0 bases for V and 2 bases for J; bases not matched to a gene: 3. In DNA form, the CDR3 reads TGTGCCAGTAGTATAGAGGACAGGGCCCCTGGAAACACCATATATTTT. This sequence encodes CASSIEDRAPGNTIYF.

The rearrangement joins TRBV6-6 to TRBJ1-5; D remains unclear. V lost 2 bases and J 2 bases, leaving 4 bases between the germline ends. This CDR3 region has 13 residues. From germline, CDR1 is MNHNY and CDR2 SVGAGI (reference sequence). In nucleotides, the CDR3 is TGTGCCAGCAGTTACGAAGGCAATCAGCCCCAGCATTTT. Protein: CASSYEGNQPQHF.

This chain joins TRBV12-3 or TRBV12-4 and TRBJ1-1, with D perhaps matching TRBD1 (6 bases). Trimming took off 6 bases at V and 8 bases at J, with 16 bases between the two ends. This CDR3 is built from 13 residues. CDR3 in amino acids: CASSLSGATEAFF. The CDR3 nucleotides read TGTGCCAGCAGCCTTTCGGGGGCCACCGAAGCTTTCTTT.

This chain links TRBV28 with TRBJ2-4; 11 nucleotides align to TRBD2. The J segment lost 0 bases and the V segment lost 5 bases, leaving 6 bases of the junction unmatched. The CDR3 sequence is 17 residues long. In germline, CDR1 is MDHEN, CDR2 SYDVKM. The CDR3 nucleotides are TGTGCCAGCAGTCCTCTAGCGGGAGGTATAGCCAAAAACATTCAGTACTTC. It codes for CASSPLAGGIAKNIQYF.

The V and J genes are TRBV24-1 and TRBJ2-2; D unresolved. Germline-derived CDR1 and CDR2 are KGHDR and SFDVKD. Trimming left V 2 bases short and J 13 bases short, with 10 bases between. This CDR3 has 12 residues. The CDR3, as DNA: TGTGCCACCAGTGATTCCCCCGGTGGGCTGTTTTTT. It translates to CATSDSPGGLFF.